This TCR beta chain came from a study of blood T cell repertoires in COVID-19. Study at large: COVID-19 samples collected from the United States, Italy and Spain covered acute and convalescent phases. Sample material is recorded as cDNA or gDNA derived from T cells, B-cell-depleted T cells, or PBMCs.

Looked up from germline, CDR1 is SGDLS and CDR2 is YYNGEE. J gave up 4 bases and V 4 bases, and 13 bases lay outside the gene matches. This CDR3 has 16 residues. Under the authors' procedure: Scientists estimated how many nucleated cells there were by amplifying reference gene primers. Libraries were prepared by immunoSEQ multiplex PCR; TCRdb keeps only in-frame clonotypes and omits some of them. V, J and clone size are taken as reported in that table, and D and trimming were inferred from the DNA itself. Counted here are more than 90,000 clones, approximately 85% occurring once; the ten biggest clones make up around an eighth.

This chain joins TRBV9 and TRBJ1-2; 7 bases fit TRBD1. Input material: peripheral blood. This TCR derives from a human donor in a cohort sampled during active COVID-19. This CDR3 is CASSLRGQAGSYGYTF. CDR3 bases: TGTGCCAGCAGCCTCCGAGGACAGGCGGGTAGCTATGGCTACACCTTC.